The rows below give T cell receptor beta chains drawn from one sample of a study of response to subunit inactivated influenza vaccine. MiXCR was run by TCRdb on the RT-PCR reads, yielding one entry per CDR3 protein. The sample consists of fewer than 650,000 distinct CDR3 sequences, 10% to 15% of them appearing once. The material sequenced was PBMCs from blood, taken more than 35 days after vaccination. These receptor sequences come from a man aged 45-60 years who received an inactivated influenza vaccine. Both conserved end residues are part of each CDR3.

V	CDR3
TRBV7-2	CASSLASVYEQYF
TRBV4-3	CASSPRTASTDQNIQYF
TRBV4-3	CASSQEKRREQYF
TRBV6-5	CASSYLSFARGDENEQFF
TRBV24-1	CATSDAAHAGETQYF
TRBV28	CASTRAESSYEQYF
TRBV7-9	CASSLGFGTTILDEQYF
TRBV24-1	CATPHRDRNSYEQYF
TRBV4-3	CASSQEARLLAKNIQYF
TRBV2	CASSLSRDRGRQETQYF
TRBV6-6	CASTSYGGNTIYF
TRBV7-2	CASSFRWETQYF
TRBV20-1	CSARTGTQYSGANVLTF
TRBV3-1	CAFCFLGPRADGTDTQYF
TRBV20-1	CSARDPFSSYEQYF
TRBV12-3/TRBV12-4	CASSSWGPELTDTQYF
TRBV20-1	CSARTGGNIQYF
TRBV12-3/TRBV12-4	CATTWTGGLGSYNEQFF
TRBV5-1	CASSLVQGQETQYF
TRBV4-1	CASSLRTTDYGYTF
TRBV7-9	CASSFTVDYGYTF
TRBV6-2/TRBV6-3	CASTPMVIPGTGRFYEQYF
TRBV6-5	CASSYGETQYF
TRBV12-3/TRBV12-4	CASSSYDTIYF
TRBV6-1	CASSPPGGTLYEQYF
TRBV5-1	CASSFMTSGGGSGANVLTF
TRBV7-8	CASSLGRLAEAFF
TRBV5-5	CASSADIFNQPQHF
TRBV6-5	CASSYGYRGRDTEAFF
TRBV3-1	CASSQPGGAEQFF
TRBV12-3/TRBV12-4	CASSLAHQGPRDGYTF
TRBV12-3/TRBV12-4	CASSTRTQPQHF
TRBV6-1	CATAETLSGNTIYF
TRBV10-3	CAISPGLVDEKLFF
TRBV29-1	CSVEIFGGREDPYEQYF
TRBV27	CASSLLPLPYEQYF
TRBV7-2	CASSSDSFYSPLHF
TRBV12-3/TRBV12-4	CASSFEGTDNSNQPQHF
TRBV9	CASSVDLPDTQYF
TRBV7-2	CASSPGHHRFTDTQYF
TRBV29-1	CSVGLSYEQYF
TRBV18	CASSAGTGGNSPLHF
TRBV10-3	CAISDFSRTSGRGTGELFF
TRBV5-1	CASSLEGPRRYEQYF
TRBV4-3	CASSQGRTGLKATEAFF
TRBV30	CAWSVGRGAYGYTF
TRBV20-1	CSAGTYSNQPQHF
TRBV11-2	CASSLLVSDTQYF
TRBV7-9	CASSPPNRREQYF